Each of the 27 T cell receptor beta chains below was sequenced from the same sample in a study of cytomegalovirus exposure and HLA in healthy donors (dated by TCRdb to about 2017). The method was the immunoSEQ multiplex PCR assay. A mixture of 60 forward primers for TCR Vbeta segments and 13 reverse primers for TCR Jbeta segments was used in the multiplex PCR. This immuneACCESS table, as held by TCRdb, lists in-frame sequences with V and J called but not all clones. Of the missing ones, under half trace to an unresolved V gene in checked studies; the others have no known cause. The table for this sample lists around 150,000 clones; 60% to 80% of them were counted only once. The leading ten clones occupy around 4.2% of the sample. The sequenced material came from PBMCs. These TCRs come from a man aged 45-65 years in good health and CMV-seropositive.

The chain has TRBV4-3 and TRBJ2-6, with D possibly matching TRBD1 (5 bases). CDR3 length: 15 amino acids. The V end was cut by 3 bases, the J end by 2 bases, with 8 bases between. CDR1 is LGHNA, CDR2 YSLEER, per germline. For the CDR3, the DNA is TGCGCCAGCAGCCACGCAGGGACTGGGGCCAACGTCCTGACTTTC. It codes for CASSHAGTGANVLTF.

The chain is built from TRBV15 and TRBJ1-4, with TRBD1 matching over 7 bases. V was pared by 7 bases and J by 3 bases, with 2 bases of the junction left unmatched. The CDR3 has 13 residues. The germline gives CDR1 LNHNV, CDR2 YYDKDF (reference sequence). The CDR3 bases are TGTGCCACCACGGGACAGTCTAATGAAAAACTGTTTTTT. This translates into CATTGQSNEKLFF.

V is TRBV21-1 and J is TRBJ2-6; the table calls TRBD1, which could not be checked here. TRBV21-1 is reported as a pseudogene. The CDR3 length is 13 residues. This CDR3 is CASSKYRINVLTF. As DNA, the CDR3 is TGTGCCAGCAGCAAGTACAGAATCAACGTCCTGACTTTC.

The V and J genes are TRBV5-1 and TRBJ2-1; D perhaps matches TRBD1 (7 bases). The CDR3 runs to 15 residues. Trimming removed 2 bases at V and 4 bases at J, with 13 bases between. Germline V gene lookup returns CDR1 SGHRS and CDR2 YFSETQ. The CDR3 DNA sequence: TGCGCCAGCAGCTTCTCAGGGGGAGGTTACAATGAGCAGTTCTTC. This translates into CASSFSGGGYNEQFF.

The gene calls are TRBV18 and TRBJ1-5, with D possibly matching TRBD1 (6 bases). Germline loops: CDR1 KGHSH, CDR2 LQKENI. CDR3 size: 15 residues. V was pared by 2 bases and J by 8 bases, with 16 bases between. CDR3 DNA sequence: TGTGCCAGCTCACCAACCTACAGGGAGGGCGAGCCCCAGCATTTT. It translates to CASSPTYREGEPQHF.

The chain couples TRBV18 to TRBJ1-1, with 7 nucleotides matching TRBD1. The V gene end was trimmed by 3 bases and the J gene end by 11 bases; junction bases not matched to a gene: 6. Germline values: CDR1 KGHSH, CDR2 LQKENI. There are 12 residues in the CDR3. The CDR3 protein is CASSPLDRDAFF. For the CDR3, the DNA is TGTGCCAGCTCACCCCTCGACAGGGACGCTTTCTTT.

The chain employs TRBV6-5 and TRBJ2-1; D not resolved. Germline V gives CDR1 MNHEY, CDR2 SVGAGI. Deletions cut 2 bases from V and 6 bases from J, with 14 bases between. The CDR3 sequence is 15 residues long. CDR3 nucleotides: TGTGCCAGCAGTTACCAGATTGTGGCCAGCAATGAGCAGTTCTTC. Protein product: CASSYQIVASNEQFF.

In this sample, this clone turned up a few times. Mismatch with germline at one junction end may stem from a read error. The same CDR3 is also encoded by other DNA sequences in this sample. V gene TRBV5-4 combines with J gene TRBJ1-2, with 8 bases matching TRBD1. The CDR3 is 16 residues long. Looked up from germline, CDR1 is SGHNT and CDR2 is YYREEE (reference sequence). CDR3 bases: TGCGCCAGCAGCCAAGACGACCCGACAGGGGATTATGGCTACACCTTC. Protein product: CASSQDDPTGDYGYTF.

V usage is TRBV10-3 and J usage is TRBJ2-2; 7 positions match TRBD2. This CDR3 contains 15 residues. V shed 4 bases, J shed 0 bases, and the junction held 2 bases outside the gene matches. Per germline, CDR1 ENHRY and CDR2 SYGVKD. The chain's CDR3 is CAISAGLSNTGELFF. CDR3 in DNA: TGTGCCATCAGTGCGGGACTATCGAACACCGGGGAGCTGTTTTTT.

With regard to this clone: Sequence at one end of the junction differs from germline and may be a read error. V and J are TRBV7-7 and TRBJ1-3; 8 bases are shared with TRBD1. Germline V gene data show CDR1 as SSHAT and CDR2 as FNYEAQ (reference sequence). This CDR3 comprises 15 residues. DNA for the CDR3: TGTGCTAGCAGCTTGGCAGGGGGCATTGGAAACACCATATATTTT. Residues: CASSLAGGIGNTIYF.

The V call is TRBV7-9, the J call TRBJ2-7, with a weak D call TRBD1 (6 bases). Germline lookup yields CDR1 SEHNR and CDR2 FQNEAQ (reference sequence). CDR3 length: 17 residues. V was pared by 5 bases and J by 2 bases, with 22 bases between. CDR3 nucleotide sequence: TGTGCCAGCAGCCAGAGTCGAGGGGACAACAACCCCTACGAGCAGTACTTC. It specifies CASSQSRGDNNPYEQYF.

V and J are TRBV7-2 and TRBJ2-7, with 8 bases identical to TRBD2. The germline CDR1 and CDR2 sequences are SGHTA and FQGNSA. Germline trimming cut 8 bases from V and 2 bases from J; bases unmatched to any gene: 8. The length of the CDR3 is 14 residues. DNA for the CDR3: TGTGCCAGCTGGGACGGGCGGGGGGCCTACGAGCAGTACTTC. Translated, it gives CASWDGRGAYEQYF.

This clone was seen only a few times. The V and J genes are TRBV4-2 and TRBJ1-2, with D possibly being TRBD1 (6 bases). The CDR3 extends over 14 amino acids. Trimming shortened V by 3 bases and J by 2 bases, and 10 bases separated the two germline ends. Germline lookup yields CDR1 LGHNA and CDR2 YNFKEQ. CDR3 in DNA: TGTGCCAGCAGCCAGGCGGGGGCGAACTATGGCTACACCTTC. The encoded protein is CASSQAGANYGYTF.

The gene calls are TRBV6-5 and TRBJ2-1; 9 bases map to TRBD1. This CDR3 spans 15 amino acids. Germline CDR1 is MNHEY and CDR2 is SVGAGI. V lost 4 bases and J lost 7; bases outside the gene matches: 8. The CDR3 nucleotides are TGTGCCAGCAGTTGGGGAACAGGGGGCAAGAATGAGCAGTTCTTC. This translates into CASSWGTGGKNEQFF.

The rearrangement links TRBV5-4 to TRBJ2-5; D might be TRBD1 (6 bases). V shed 9 bases and J shed 2 bases, with 11 bases lying between them. Germline values: CDR1 SGHNT, CDR2 YYREEE (reference sequence). This CDR3 is built from 12 residues. The DNA for the CDR3 is TGTGCCAACGGACAGAGGCAAGAGACCCAGTACTTC. Protein sequence: CANGQRQETQYF.

This clone has more than one count but fewer than ten. CDR3 sequence (DNA): TGTGCCAGCAGTTCTGAGACAGGCACTGAAGCTTTCTTT. Protein sequence: CASSSETGTEAFF. The chain joins TRBV27 to TRBJ1-1; tentative D call: TRBD1 (6 bases). V was pared by 4 bases and J by 4 bases, with 10 bases between. Germline loops: CDR1 MNHEY, CDR2 SMNVEV (reference sequence). The CDR3 runs to 13 residues.

This clone was seen only a few times. The chain employs TRBV5-1 and TRBJ2-5, with 7 bases fitting TRBD2. V trimming: 5 bases; J trimming: 4 bases; junction bases outside the gene matches: 8. The CDR3 totals 14 residues. The V gene's germline CDR1 is SGHRS and CDR2 YFSETQ. CDR3 sequence reads: CASRGTGGSETQYF. The CDR3 DNA sequence: TGCGCCAGCAGGGGGACCGGGGGGTCAGAGACCCAGTACTTC.

The CDR3 DNA reads as TGTGCCAGCAGTGTCGGGCCAGGGGATGAGGCTGAAAAACTGTTTTTT. Its translation is CASSVGPGDEAEKLFF. The J gene is TRBJ1-4, the V gene TRBV6-1, with D perhaps matching TRBD1 (6 bases). From germline, CDR1 is MNHNS and CDR2 SASEGT. The CDR3 consists of 16 residues. Trimming cost V 4 bases and J 7 bases, with 19 bases left between them.

The chain couples TRBV2 to TRBJ2-2; no clear D gene. The germline gives CDR1 SNHLY, CDR2 FYNNEI. The V gene lost 7 bases and the J gene lost 7 bases, with 13 bases spanning the gap. This CDR3 spans 13 amino acids. The CDR3 DNA reads as TGTGCCAGCACTCGGTTCGCCCTCGGGGAGCTGTTTTTT. Amino acids: CASTRFALGELFF.

The rearrangement joins TRBV5-1 to TRBJ2-7, with D hard to call. V dropped 3 bases and J dropped 7 bases, with 11 bases sitting between them. The germline V gene has CDR1 SGHRS and CDR2 YFSETQ. The CDR3 has 12 amino acids. This CDR3 reads CASSYPAREQYF. The CDR3 DNA sequence: TGCGCCAGCAGCTACCCCGCCCGGGAGCAGTACTTC.

The chain employs TRBV10-2 and TRBJ1-2; D uncertain. V was cut by 0 bases and J by 10 bases, with 9 bases left in between. CDR1 and CDR2 from the germline V gene are WSHSY and SAAADI. This CDR3 contains 12 residues. CDR3 protein: CASSESGGNYTF. In DNA, the CDR3 is TGCGCCAGCAGTGAGTCGGGAGGGAACTACACCTTC.

This clone is a singleton in its sample. The chain joins TRBV5-1 to TRBJ1-6; TRBD1 aligns across 9 bases. Unmatched junction bases numbered 2, after V lost 2 bases and J lost 5 bases. The CDR3 has 15 residues. Germline CDR1 reads SGHRS; CDR2 reads YFSETQ. The CDR3 coding sequence is TGCGCCAGCAGCTTACAGGGGGCGAATAATTCACCCCTCCACTTT. It encodes CASSLQGANNSPLHF.

This clone appeared a few times. The J gene is TRBJ2-1, the V gene TRBV9, with 14 bases fitting TRBD2. The V segment lost 4 bases and the J segment 9 bases; nucleotides outside the gene matches: 6. Per the germline V gene, CDR1 is SGDLS and CDR2 is YYNGEE. The CDR3 extends over 15 amino acids. CDR3 sequence: CASSLRTSGRTEQFF. The DNA for the CDR3 is TGTGCCAGCAGCCTAAGGACTAGCGGGAGGACTGAGCAGTTCTTC.

This clone came up once. J is TRBJ2-7 and V is TRBV10-1, with D uncertain. Trimming pared 3 bases from V and 9 bases from J, leaving 18 bases between. CDR1 is WNHNN and CDR2 is SYGVQD in the germline V gene (reference sequence). This CDR3 has 14 residues. CDR3 protein: CASSDPQVFNGQYF. The DNA for the CDR3 is TGCGCCAGCAGTGATCCCCAGGTCTTCAACGGGCAGTACTTC.

The V and J genes are TRBV25-1 and TRBJ2-1; 14 positions agree with TRBD2. The germline V gene encodes CDR1 MGHDK and CDR2 SYGVNS. J gave up 10 bases and V 3 bases, and 8 bases lay outside the gene matches. The CDR3 runs to 16 residues. This chain's CDR3 is CASSDRLAGGSGEQFF. CDR3 sequence (DNA): TGTGCCAGCAGTGATCGACTAGCGGGAGGGAGTGGGGAGCAGTTCTTC.

The V and J genes are TRBV18 and TRBJ1-1; D possibly corresponds to TRBD1 (5 bases). The CDR3 has 13 residues. Germline V lookup: CDR1 KGHSH, CDR2 LQKENI. Trimming cost V 6 bases and J 0 bases, with 8 bases left between them. CDR3 region: CASSGGLNTEAFF. The CDR3 coding sequence is TGTGCCAGCTCGGGGGGTTTGAACACTGAAGCTTTCTTT. The full variable domain, completed using reference TRBV18 and TRBJ1-1, is NAGVMQNPRHLVRRRGQEARLRCSPMKGHSHVYWYRQLPEEGLKFMVYLQKENIIDESGMPKERFSAEFPKEGPSILRIQQVVRGDSAAYFCASSGGLNTEAFFGQGTRLTVV.

The genes are TRBV6-5 and TRBJ2-1; 12 bases are a match to TRBD2. Germline CDR1 is MNHEY and CDR2 is SVGAGI. This CDR3 has 14 residues. V was pared by 3 bases and J by 15 bases, with 9 bases of the junction left unmatched. The CDR3, as DNA: TGTGCCAGCAGTTATTCTAGCGGGAGGGCCACACCGTTCTTC. The encoded protein is CASSYSSGRATPFF.